The clone carrying this TCR beta chain occurred once. Treatment in this sample: 15 to 20 received Ad26.COV2.S at low or high dose, single or two shots; five or six received placebo; per-sample allocation not given. Collection of the samples took place on day 63 after the first injection of vaccine or placebo. The shot given was an Ad26 vector that makes Wuhan-strain SARS-CoV-2 spike. The repertoire was sequenced with immunoSEQ multiplex PCR; TCRdb's copy has only in-frame clones and lacks some. The sample records approximately 410,000 clones, around nine tenths being singletons. These data originate in a study of Ad26.COV2.S vaccination and SARS-CoV-2 variants. Study-level background: Ad26.COV2.S, an intramuscular injection, was given once or twice 56 days apart.

After removal of 5 bases from V and 3 bases from J, the junction contained 17 bases not matched to a gene. The CDR3 loop spans 17 amino acids. This TCR came from a person aged 18-60 years who received the Ad26.COV2.S COVID-19 vaccine or a placebo. The sequencing used peripheral blood, collected in a trial of Ad26.COV2.S vaccine versus placebo. The rearrangement uses TRBV5-3 and TRBJ2-7; 7 nucleotides agree with TRBD1. TRBV5-3 is given ORF status, its function remaining uncertain. The CDR3: CARSPIYVGTVLYEQYF. The DNA for the CDR3 is TGTGCCAGAAGTCCAATCTATGTGGGGACAGTCCTCTACGAGCAGTACTTC.